The TCR beta chain under discussion was sequenced for a study of shared clonotypes between healthy human individuals. About the study: A few men and a couple of women, aged 18 to 49, were donors. Findings and caveats of the study: Only blood was sampled, and tissue TCR repertoires likely differ from blood ones.

A CD45RA+ naive subset and a CD45RA-negative memory subset were split from CD4+ cells. As regards this clone: Its target is unknown.

TCRdb keeps only in-frame clones here, not all; method: immunoSEQ multiplex PCR. The sample shows about 2 million clones, 90% to 95% of them seen only once. This TCR was recovered from a man between 18 and 35 years old in good health. The source material was naive CD4+ T cells sorted from blood. Subset indicated: CD45RA+ positively selected.

CDR3 in DNA: TGTGCCAGCAGCGAAGTTGAGTGGAACTCCTACAATGAGCAGTTCTTC. Protein product: CASSEVEWNSYNEQFF. This chain links TRBV7-2 with TRBJ2-1; D is ambiguous. The CDR3 is made up of 16 amino acids. The V end was cut by 5 bases, the J end by 0 bases, with 14 bases between. The germline V gene has CDR1 SGHTA and CDR2 FQGNSA.